This T cell receptor beta chain was recovered during a study of blood T cell repertoires in COVID-19. Profiling relied on immunoSEQ multiplex PCR, and the TCRdb table lists in-frame clones only, not all of them. The data contain fewer than 80,000 clones, about 82% of them singletons. The sample was peripheral blood. The sequence derives from a human donor in a cohort sampled during active COVID-19.

The CDR3 DNA sequence: TGCGCCAGCAGCTCCCGGACACACTACGAGCAGTACTTC. This translates into CASSSRTHYEQYF. The chain uses TRBV5-1 and TRBJ2-7, with TRBD1 as a possible D gene (5 bases). Germline-derived CDR1 and CDR2 are SGHRS and YFSETQ. V was trimmed by 3 bases and J by 3 bases, leaving 10 bases between them. The length of the CDR3 is 13 residues. The complete variable domain, with remaining parts taken from reference TRBV5-1 and TRBJ2-7, reads KAGVTQTPRYLIKTRGQQVTLSCSPISGHRSVSWYQQTPGQGLQFLFEYFSETQRNKGNFPGRFSGRQFSNSRSEMNVSTLELGDSALYLCASSSRTHYEQYFGPGTRLTVT.